Shown below are 15 T cell receptor beta chains from a single sample sequenced in a study of PD-L1 blockade in urothelial cancer. Libraries were prepared by immunoSEQ multiplex PCR; TCRdb keeps only in-frame clonotypes and omits some of them. The sample shows tens of thousands of clones, approximately 80% of them seen only once. The source was PBMCs, collected around atezolizumab (anti-PD-L1) treatment. These receptors all come from an older man with urothelial cancer.

V and J are TRBV7-9 and TRBJ1-4; the D gene is possibly TRBD1 (6 bases). The V gene lost 5 bases and the J gene lost 2 bases, with 9 bases spanning the gap. The germline gives CDR1 SEHNR, CDR2 FQNEAQ (reference sequence). The CDR3 consists of 14 residues. CDR3 loop: CASSDGQTNEKLFF. The CDR3 region has the DNA TGTGCCAGCAGCGACGGACAGACTAATGAAAAACTGTTTTTT.

Only a few counts were recorded for this clone. For the CDR3, the DNA is TGTGCCAGCAGCCCAGGGGCCCTTTACGAGCAGTACTTC. This translates into CASSPGALYEQYF. This chain connects TRBV5-6 to TRBJ2-7; D perhaps matches TRBD1 (6 bases). The V gene's germline CDR1 is SGHDT and CDR2 YYEEEE. V was pared by 4 bases and J by 4 bases, with 12 bases between. The length of the CDR3 is 13 residues.

This chain joins TRBV4-2 and TRBJ2-7; D not resolved. V lost 0 bases and J lost 4, with 13 bases in between. Germline CDR1 and CDR2: LGHNA and YNFKEQ. The CDR3 has 15 amino acids. CDR3 bases: TGTGCCAGCAGCCAAGATCTCCTATCAGGTTACGAGCAGTACTTC. This sequence encodes CASSQDLLSGYEQYF.

The gene calls are TRBV5-1 and TRBJ1-1, with D maybe TRBD1 (6 bases). CDR1 and CDR2 (germline): SGHRS, YFSETQ. Deletions cut 2 bases from V and 7 bases from J, with 12 bases between. The CDR3 spans 13 residues. The CDR3 is CASSLGTQNEAFF. CDR3 coding DNA: TGCGCCAGCAGCTTAGGGACACAAAATGAAGCTTTCTTT.

This chain joins TRBV25-1 and TRBJ2-1; TRBD2 agrees at 12 bases. Trimming removed 6 bases from V and 3 bases from J; junction bases left unmatched: 12. The CDR3 loop spans 18 amino acids. CDR1 and CDR2 from the germline V gene are MGHDK and SYGVNS. The DNA for the CDR3 is TGTGCCAGCAGGGGACCTGCCGGGACTAGCGGGCTCTACAATGAGCAGTTCTTC. This codes for CASRGPAGTSGLYNEQFF. The complete variable domain, with remaining parts taken from reference TRBV25-1 and TRBJ2-1, reads EADIYQTPRYLVIGTGKKITLECSQTMGHDKMYWYQQDPGMELHLIHYSYGVNSTEKGDLSSESTVSRIRTEHFPLTLESARPSHTSQYLCASRGPAGTSGLYNEQFFGPGTRLTVL.

This clone appeared once. V and J are TRBV12-5 and TRBJ2-6, with D perhaps TRBD1 (5 bases). Germline lookup yields CDR1 LGHNT and CDR2 FRNRAP. Trimming took off 5 bases at V and 5 bases at J, with 22 bases between the two ends. There are 18 residues in the CDR3. The chain's CDR3 is CASGVLTAGQSRANVLTF. The CDR3 DNA reads TGTGCTAGTGGTGTATTGACTGCAGGACAAAGTCGGGCCAACGTCCTGACTTTC.

CDR3 residues: CASSLEGRGHGYTF. The CDR3 DNA is TGTGCCAGCAGCTTAGAGGGCAGGGGTCATGGCTACACCTTC. The rearrangement joins TRBV11-3 to TRBJ1-2; possible D gene TRBD1, 6 bases. This CDR3 is built from 14 residues. Trimming pared 0 bases from V and 6 bases from J, leaving 11 bases between. The germline V gene encodes CDR1 SGHNT and CDR2 YENEEA.

J is TRBJ1-1 and V is TRBV25-1; a possible D gene is TRBD1 (5 bases). Germline loops: CDR1 MGHDK, CDR2 SYGVNS. The germline V and J ends were trimmed by 4 bases and 3 bases, with 9 bases remaining between them. The CDR3 is made up of 13 amino acids. CDR3 loop: CASSGSRDTEAFF. The CDR3 region has the DNA TGTGCCAGCAGTGGGTCCAGGGACACTGAAGCTTTCTTT.

The CDR3 DNA follows: TGTGCCAGCAGTGTACTAGCTCACTATACGCAGTATTTT. As protein: CASSVLAHYTQYF. This chain uses TRBV6-1 with TRBJ2-3; tentative D call: TRBD2 (6 bases). The CDR3 is made up of 13 amino acids. Germline CDR1 MNHNS, CDR2 SASEGT. V gave up 4 bases and J gave up 7 bases, with 12 bases separating them.

The J gene is TRBJ2-2, the V gene TRBV18; TRBD2 matches at 12 bases. Germline CDR1 is KGHSH and CDR2 is LQKENI. V lost 6 bases and J lost 8; bases outside the gene matches: 10. The CDR3 consists of 16 residues. In nucleotides, the CDR3 is TGTGCCAGCTCGCCTCTAGCGGGAGGGCCGACGGGGGAGCTGTTTTTT. Its translation: CASSPLAGGPTGELFF. Drawing the rest from reference TRBV18 and TRBJ2-2, the complete variable domain is NAGVMQNPRHLVRRRGQEARLRCSPMKGHSHVYWYRQLPEEGLKFMVYLQKENIIDESGMPKERFSAEFPKEGPSILRIQQVVRGDSAAYFCASSPLAGGPTGELFFGEGSRLTVL.

CDR3 loop: CASSGETGGRGLREKLFF. Written as DNA, the CDR3 is TGTGCCAGCAGCGGAGAAACAGGGGGCAGAGGTTTAAGGGAAAAACTGTTTTTT. The chain has TRBV7-2 and TRBJ1-4; 9 bases line up with TRBD1. The J segment lost 8 bases and the V segment lost 5 bases, leaving 18 bases of the junction unmatched. The CDR3 runs to 18 residues. CDR1 SGHTA and CDR2 FQGNSA come from the germline V gene. Full variable domain (outside the CDR3, taken from reference TRBV7-2 and TRBJ1-4): GAGVSQSPSNKVTEKGKDVELRCDPISGHTALYWYRQSLGQGLEFLIYFQGNSAPDKSGLPSDRFSAERTGGSVSTLTIQRTQQEDSAVYLCASSGETGGRGLREKLFFGSGTQLSVL.

The chain uses TRBV6-6 and TRBJ2-3; D may be TRBD1 (6 bases). This CDR3 has 16 amino acids. Deletions cut 2 bases from V and 2 bases from J, with 14 bases between. Germline loops: CDR1 MNHNY, CDR2 SVGAGI (reference sequence). DNA for the CDR3: TGTGCCAGCAGTTACGACCGGGACACCTTCACAGATACGCAGTATTTT. This translates into CASSYDRDTFTDTQYF.

The chain uses TRBV7-2 and TRBJ2-7, with 10 bases that match TRBD1. Trimming took 5 bases from V and 4 from J; bases not matched to a gene: 17. Germline CDR1 SGHTA, CDR2 FQGNSA. The CDR3 loop spans 18 amino acids. The CDR3 nucleotides are TGTGCCAGCAGCCCGAAGACATGGGGACAGGGGAATGGATACGAGCAGTACTTC. It translates to CASSPKTWGQGNGYEQYF.

The rearrangement uses TRBV28 and TRBJ2-3; perhaps TRBD2 as D (6 bases). Germline V CDR1 and CDR2: MDHEN, SYDVKM. This CDR3 has 15 residues. Trimming removed 6 bases from V and 2 bases from J, with 15 bases in between. DNA of the CDR3: TGTGCCAGCAGGGCGGGACTCAATCCCACAGATACGCAGTATTTT. Encoded protein: CASRAGLNPTDTQYF.

The rearrangement uses TRBV28 and TRBJ2-1; TRBD2 matches 9 bases. The CDR3 covers 16 residues. Germline V gene sequence: CDR1 MDHEN, CDR2 SYDVKM. V dropped 4 bases and J dropped 5; count of bases not matched to a gene: 9. The CDR3 bases are TGTGCCAGCAGTTCCCCTCGCGGGAGGGCCGACAATGAGCAGTTCTTC. It translates to CASSSPRGRADNEQFF.